This T cell receptor (beta chain) was sequenced for a study of T-cell reconstitution after alpha-beta-depleted transplantation in children. TCRbeta library preparation incorporated unique molecular identifiers. TCRdb recomputed calls from the PCR reads with MiXCR, one row per CDR3 protein. The sample lists 600,000 to 700,000 distinct CDR3 sequences; roughly 15% were seen once. The germline V and J ends were trimmed by 2 bases and 7 bases, with 13 bases remaining between them. Germline CDR1 SGHDT, CDR2 YYEEEE. This CDR3 is built from 13 residues. This clonotype came up a few times. This chain joins TRBV5-6 and TRBJ2-7; a possible D gene is TRBD2 (5 bases). Sequencing used PBMCs from the stem cell graft donor, obtained from the stem cell graft. The origin of this receptor is a human donor who donated a stem cell graft to a child with acute myeloid leukemia. In DNA form, the CDR3 reads TGTGCCAGCAGCTTTTTCGCGGGTCCAGAGCAGTACGTC. Translated, it gives CASSFFAGPEQYV.